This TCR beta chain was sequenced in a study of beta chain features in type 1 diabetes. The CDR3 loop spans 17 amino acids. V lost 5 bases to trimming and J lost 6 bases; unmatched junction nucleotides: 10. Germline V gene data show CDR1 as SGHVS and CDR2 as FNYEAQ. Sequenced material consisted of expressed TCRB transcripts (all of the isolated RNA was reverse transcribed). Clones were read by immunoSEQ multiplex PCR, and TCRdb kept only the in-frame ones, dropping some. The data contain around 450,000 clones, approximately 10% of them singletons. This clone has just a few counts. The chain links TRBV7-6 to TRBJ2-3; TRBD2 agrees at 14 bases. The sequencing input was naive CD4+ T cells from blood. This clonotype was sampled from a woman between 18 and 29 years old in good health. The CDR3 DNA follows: TGTGCCAGCAGCATCCCGACTAGCGGGGGGGCAGGGGATACGCAGTATTTT. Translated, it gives CASSIPTSGGAGDTQYF.